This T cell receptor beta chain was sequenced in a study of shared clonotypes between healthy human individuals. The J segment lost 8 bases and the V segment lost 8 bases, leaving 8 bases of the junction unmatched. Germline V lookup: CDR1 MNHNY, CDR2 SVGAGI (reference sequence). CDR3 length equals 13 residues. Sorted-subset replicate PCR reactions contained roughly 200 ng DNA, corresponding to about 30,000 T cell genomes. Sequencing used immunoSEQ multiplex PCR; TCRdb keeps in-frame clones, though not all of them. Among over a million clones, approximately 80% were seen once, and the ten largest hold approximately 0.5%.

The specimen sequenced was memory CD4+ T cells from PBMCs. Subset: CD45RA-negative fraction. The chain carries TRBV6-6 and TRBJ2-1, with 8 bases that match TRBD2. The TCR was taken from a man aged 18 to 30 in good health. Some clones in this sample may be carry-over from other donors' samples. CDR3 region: CASRSGSRDEQFF. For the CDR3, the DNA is TGTGCCAGCCGCAGCGGGAGCCGCGATGAGCAGTTCTTC.